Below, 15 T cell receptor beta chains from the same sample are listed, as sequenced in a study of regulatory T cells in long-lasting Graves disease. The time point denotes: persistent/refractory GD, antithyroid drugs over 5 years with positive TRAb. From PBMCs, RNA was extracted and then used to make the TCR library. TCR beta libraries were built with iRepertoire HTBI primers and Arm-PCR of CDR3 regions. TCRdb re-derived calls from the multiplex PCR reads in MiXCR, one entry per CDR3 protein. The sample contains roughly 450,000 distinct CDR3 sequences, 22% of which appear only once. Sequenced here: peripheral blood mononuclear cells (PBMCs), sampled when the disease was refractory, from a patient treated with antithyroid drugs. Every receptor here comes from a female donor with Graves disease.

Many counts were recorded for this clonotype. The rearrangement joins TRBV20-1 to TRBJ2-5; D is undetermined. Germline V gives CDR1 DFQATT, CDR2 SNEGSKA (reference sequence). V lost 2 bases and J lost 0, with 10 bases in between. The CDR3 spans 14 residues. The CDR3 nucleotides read TGCAGTGCTAGATGGGGTGCCAACCAAGAGACCCAGTACTTC. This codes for CSARWGANQETQYF.

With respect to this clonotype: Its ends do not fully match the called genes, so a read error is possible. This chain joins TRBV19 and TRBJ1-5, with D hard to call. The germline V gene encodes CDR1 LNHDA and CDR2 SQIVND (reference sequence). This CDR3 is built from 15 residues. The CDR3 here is CASSGFRDSDQPQHF. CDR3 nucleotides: TGTGCCAGTAGTGGTTTCAGAGATAGCGATCAGCCCCAGCATTTT.

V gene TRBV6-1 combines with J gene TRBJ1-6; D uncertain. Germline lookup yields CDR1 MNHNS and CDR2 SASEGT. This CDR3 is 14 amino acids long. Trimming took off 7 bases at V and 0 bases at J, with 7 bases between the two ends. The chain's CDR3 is CASTQGSYNSPLHF. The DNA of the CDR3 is TGTGCCAGCACGCAAGGCTCCTATAATTCACCCCTCCACTTT.

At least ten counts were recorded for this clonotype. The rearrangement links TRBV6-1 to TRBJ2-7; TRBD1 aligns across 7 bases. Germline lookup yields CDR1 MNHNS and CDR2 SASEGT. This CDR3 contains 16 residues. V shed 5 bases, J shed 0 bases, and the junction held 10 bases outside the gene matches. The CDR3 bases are TGTGCCAGCAGTCAACAACACAGGGGTATCTCCTACGAGCAGTACTTC. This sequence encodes CASSQQHRGISYEQYF.

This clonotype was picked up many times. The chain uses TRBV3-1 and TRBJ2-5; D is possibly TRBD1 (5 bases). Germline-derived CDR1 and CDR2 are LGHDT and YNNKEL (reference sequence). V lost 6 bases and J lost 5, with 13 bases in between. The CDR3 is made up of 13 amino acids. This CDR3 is CASSRTQTETQYF. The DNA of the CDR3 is TGTGCCAGCAGTCGGACACAAACGGAGACCCAGTACTTC.

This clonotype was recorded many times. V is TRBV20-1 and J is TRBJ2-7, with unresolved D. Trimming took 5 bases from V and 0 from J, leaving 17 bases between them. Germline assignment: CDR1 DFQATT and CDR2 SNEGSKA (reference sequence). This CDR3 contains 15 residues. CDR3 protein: CSALHAGRSSYEQYF. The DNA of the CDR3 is TGCAGTGCTCTCCACGCCGGGCGGAGCTCCTACGAGCAGTACTTC.

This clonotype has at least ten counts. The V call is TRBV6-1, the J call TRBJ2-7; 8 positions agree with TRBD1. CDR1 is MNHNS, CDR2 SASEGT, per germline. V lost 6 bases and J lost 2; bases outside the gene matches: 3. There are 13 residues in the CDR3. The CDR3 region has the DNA TGTGCCAGCAGCATGGACAGGGCCTACGAGCAGTACTTC. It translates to CASSMDRAYEQYF.

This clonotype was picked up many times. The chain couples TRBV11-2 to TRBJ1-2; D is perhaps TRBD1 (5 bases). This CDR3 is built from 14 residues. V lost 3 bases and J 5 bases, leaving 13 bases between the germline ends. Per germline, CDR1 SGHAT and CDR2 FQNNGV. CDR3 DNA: TGTGCCAGCAGCTTCGGGCAGGGCGCTTATGGCTACACCTTC. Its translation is CASSFGQGAYGYTF.

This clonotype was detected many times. The CDR3 is CASSPHGGYEQYF. The DNA of the CDR3 is TGTGCCAGCAGTCCCCATGGCGGCTACGAGCAGTACTTC. This chain uses TRBV28 with TRBJ2-7; no definite D call. Germline assignment: CDR1 MDHEN and CDR2 SYDVKM. V shed 5 bases and J shed 3 bases, with 11 bases lying between them. The CDR3 runs 13 residues.

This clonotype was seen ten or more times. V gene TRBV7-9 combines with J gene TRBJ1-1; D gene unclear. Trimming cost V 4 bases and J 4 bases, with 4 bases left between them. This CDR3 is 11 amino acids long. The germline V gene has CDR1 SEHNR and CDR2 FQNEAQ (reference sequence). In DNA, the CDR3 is TGTGCCAGCAGCTCTTCCACTGAAGCTTTCTTT. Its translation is CASSSSTEAFF. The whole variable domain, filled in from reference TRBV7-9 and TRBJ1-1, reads DTGVSQNPRHKITKRGQNVTFRCDPISEHNRLYWYRQTLGQGPEFLTYFQNEAQLEKSRLLSDRFSAERPKGSFSTLEIQRTEQGDSAMYLCASSSSTEAFFGQGTRLTVV.

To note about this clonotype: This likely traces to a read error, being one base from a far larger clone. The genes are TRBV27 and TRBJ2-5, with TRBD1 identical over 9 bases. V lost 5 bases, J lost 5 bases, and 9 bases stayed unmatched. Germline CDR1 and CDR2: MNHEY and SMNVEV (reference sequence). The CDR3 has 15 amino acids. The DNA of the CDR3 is TGTGCCAGCAGTGATTTCGGGACAGGGTTGGAGACCCAGTACTTC. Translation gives CASSDFGTGLETQYF.

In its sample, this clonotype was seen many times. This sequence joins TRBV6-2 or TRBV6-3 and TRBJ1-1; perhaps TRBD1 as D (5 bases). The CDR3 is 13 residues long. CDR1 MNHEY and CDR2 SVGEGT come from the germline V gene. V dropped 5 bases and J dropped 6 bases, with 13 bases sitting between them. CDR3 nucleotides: TGTGCCAGCAGTGTCGGGGGTCAGTCTGAAGCTTTCTTT. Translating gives CASSVGGQSEAFF.

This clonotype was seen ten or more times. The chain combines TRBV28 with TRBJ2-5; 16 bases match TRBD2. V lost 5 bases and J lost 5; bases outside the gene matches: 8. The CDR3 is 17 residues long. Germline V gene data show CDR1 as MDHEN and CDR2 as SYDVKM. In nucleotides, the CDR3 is TGTGCCAGCAGTCTACCCCAGGGACTAGCGGGGGGGGAGACCCAGTACTTC. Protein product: CASSLPQGLAGGETQYF.

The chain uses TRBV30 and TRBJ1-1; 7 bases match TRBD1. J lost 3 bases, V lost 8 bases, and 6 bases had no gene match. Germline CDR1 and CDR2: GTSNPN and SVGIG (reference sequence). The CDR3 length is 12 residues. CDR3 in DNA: TGTGCCGCGAGGGGACAGCACACTGAAGCTTTCTTT. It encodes CAARGQHTEAFF.

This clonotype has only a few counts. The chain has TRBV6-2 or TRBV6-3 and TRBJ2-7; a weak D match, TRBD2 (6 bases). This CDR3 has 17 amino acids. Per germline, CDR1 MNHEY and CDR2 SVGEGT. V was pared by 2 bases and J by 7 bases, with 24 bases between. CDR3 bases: TGTGCCAGCAGTTACCCTCTAACCAGGGACTCCAAGGGGGAGCAGTACTTC. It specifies CASSYPLTRDSKGEQYF.